What follows describes a single T cell receptor (beta chain). Only in-frame clones appear in the TCRdb table, and some are missing; sequencing was by immunoSEQ multiplex PCR. Of approximately 90,000 clones listed, around four fifths were seen once; the top ten hold roughly 10%. The sample is drawn from a study of blood T cell repertoires in COVID-19. This TCR was recovered from a man between 65 and 80 years old with acute or convalescent COVID-19. The sequencing input was peripheral blood.

The CDR3 reads CASSRTGGANTGELFF. The CDR3 coding sequence is TGTGCCAGTAGTAGGACAGGGGGTGCGAACACCGGGGAGCTGTTTTTT. V is TRBV19 and J is TRBJ2-2, with TRBD1 identical over 10 bases. The V gene end was trimmed by 4 bases and the J gene end by 0 bases; junction bases not matched to a gene: 2. The CDR3 is made up of 16 amino acids. Germline lookup yields CDR1 LNHDA and CDR2 SQIVND (reference sequence).